This T cell receptor (beta chain) was documented in a study of shared clonotypes between healthy human individuals. Study-wide findings and caveats: A small donor pool kept down the genetic and exposure-history diversity that was represented. Across a few donors, naive CD4 shared roughly 5%, naive CD8 around 3.8%, memory CD4 less than 2.5%, memory CD8 about 0.4%.

The CDR3 contains 13 residues. Germline V gene lookup returns CDR1 SEHNR and CDR2 FQNEAQ (reference sequence). Unmatched junction bases numbered 1, after V lost 4 bases and J lost 5 bases. The data were produced by immunoSEQ multiplex PCR, yet TCRdb's version contains in-frame clones alone and is incomplete. The profile shows roughly 2,000,000 clones, 85% to 95% of them singletons. As defined, naive CD8 cells were CD45RO-negative and positively selected for CCR7, with terminally differentiated effector memory CD45RA+ cells excluded. The table lists this clone with a count of one. Its target is unknown. This sample includes further DNA sequences coding for the same CDR3.

The chain has TRBV7-9 and TRBJ2-2; 7 bases map to TRBD2. The material sequenced was naive CD8+ T cells from PBMCs. The sequence derives from a man in his late teens or twenties in good health. Some clones in this sample may be carry-over from other donors' samples. CDR3 amino acids: CASSSRGTGELFF. The CDR3 nucleotides read TGTGCCAGCAGCTCGCGGGGGACCGGGGAGCTGTTTTTT.